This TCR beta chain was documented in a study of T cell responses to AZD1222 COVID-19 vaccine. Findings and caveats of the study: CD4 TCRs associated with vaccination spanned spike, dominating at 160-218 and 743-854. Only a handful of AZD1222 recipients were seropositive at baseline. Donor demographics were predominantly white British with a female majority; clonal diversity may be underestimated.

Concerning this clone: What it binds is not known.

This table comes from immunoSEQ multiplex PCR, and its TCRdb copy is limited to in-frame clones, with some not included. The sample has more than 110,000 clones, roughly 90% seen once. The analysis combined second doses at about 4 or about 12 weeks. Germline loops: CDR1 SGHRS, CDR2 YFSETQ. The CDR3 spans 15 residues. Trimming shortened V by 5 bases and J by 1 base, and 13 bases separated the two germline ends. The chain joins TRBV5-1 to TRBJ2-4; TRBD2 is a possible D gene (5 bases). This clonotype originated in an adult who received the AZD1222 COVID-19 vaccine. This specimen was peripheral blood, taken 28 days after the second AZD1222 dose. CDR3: CASSRDGGAKNIQYF. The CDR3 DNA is TGCGCCAGCAGTCGGGATGGTGGGGCCAAAAACATTCAGTACTTC.